This section outlines one TCR beta chain sequence together with its context. Its specificity is not known. A modified ARM-PCR protocol with three rounds of nested PCR amplified TCRbeta. TCRdb reprocessed the multiplex PCR reads via MiXCR and lists one record per CDR3 protein. The repertoire includes 55,000 to 70,000 distinct CDR3 sequences, 60% of them detected once, and just over 20% sits in the top ten. This sample's RNA came from whole unsorted tissue. This CDR3 has 14 residues. Between the trimmed V and J ends, which lost 7 bases and 6 bases, there was a span of 15 bases. The V gene's germline CDR1 is MDHEN and CDR2 SYDVKM. This specimen belongs to a study of tumor and adjacent non-tumor tissue in lung cancer. About the research overall: Histology: around twelve adenocarcinoma, a couple of squamous cell carcinoma, 1 small cell lung cancer. Stage I to III disease affected 10 men and roughly five women aged roughly 31 to 85.

Study outcomes and limitations: Significantly higher TCR diversity was found in tumor than normal lung. Tumor repertoires had a smaller top 100 clone share than normal lung.

The receptor's source is a man aged 50 to 60 with non-small cell lung cancer. The chain links TRBV28 to TRBJ2-2; no definite D call. Sequencing was performed on lung tumor tissue. The DNA for the CDR3 is TGTGCCAGCACCGAAATTCAAGGTTCCGGGGAGCTGTTTTTT. Translation: CASTEIQGSGELFF.